The T cell receptor beta chain described here comes from a study of OX40 agonist ivuxolimab in advanced cancers. The overall study: An anti-OX40 (CD134) antibody with agonistic activity, ivuxolimab, was administered to patients. Findings and limits, study-wide: The antigen specificity of the peripheral T cells (those that were expanded) was not determined.

At cycle 4 day 1, cycle 7 day 1, and baseline, blood was sampled. Method: immunoSEQ multiplex PCR; TCRdb's copy keeps in-frame clones and lacks some. This sample has about 81,000 clones, with about 88% found just once. Remarks on this clone: Its cognate antigen is unknown.

This CDR3 comprises 16 residues. V lost 4 bases to trimming and J lost 2 bases, with 19 bases between them. Germline CDR1 and CDR2: SGHRS and YFSETQ. Here the sequenced sample was CD4+ or CD8+ T cells sorted from blood, taken in a trial of the OX40 agonist ivuxolimab. The clonotype originates from an adult with an advanced solid tumor such as melanoma, head and neck, liver or kidney cancer. The rearrangement uses TRBV5-1 and TRBJ2-7; a weak D match, TRBD1 (6 bases). CDR3 nucleotide sequence: TGCGCCAGCAGCCCGTCTAGGGCAGGGGTTCCCTACGAGCAGTACTTC. As protein: CASSPSRAGVPYEQYF.